The 21 T cell receptor beta chains reported below all come from one sample, sequenced in a study of immune evolution from preneoplasia to lung adenocarcinoma (dated by TCRdb to about 2021). The method was the immunoSEQ multiplex PCR assay. Drawn from immuneACCESS, this table holds only the in-frame rearrangements with V and J called that TCRdb kept. Clones are partly lost; checked studies trace under half to an unresolved V gene and leave the rest unexplained. The table for this sample lists approximately 6,800 clones; 60% to 85% of them were counted only once. The ten most abundant clones make up 15% to 20% of the sample. Sequenced material: FFPE adjacent normal lung tissue. The receptors derive from a person between 65 and 79 years old with lung adenocarcinoma.

The chain combines TRBV5-1 with TRBJ2-1; D could derive from TRBD1 or TRBD2 (5 bases each). V was pared by 3 bases and J by 5 bases, with 12 bases between. There are 14 residues in the CDR3. Germline loops: CDR1 SGHRS, CDR2 YFSETQ. For the CDR3, the DNA is TGCGCCAGCAGCTGGGACGTACCCAACAATGAGCAGTTCTTC. Encoded protein: CASSWDVPNNEQFF.

This clone was detected once. This may stem from a read error, because a much larger clone lies one nucleotide away. V and J are TRBV11-2 and TRBJ1-1; D remains unclear. This CDR3 is 13 amino acids long. From germline, CDR1 is SGHAT and CDR2 FQNNGV. The CDR3 nucleotides are TGTGTCAGCAGCTTATCAGCGAACACTGAAGCTTTCTTT. Its protein is CVSSLSANTEAFF.

This rearrangement joins TRBV6-4 to TRBJ1-1, with 9 bases lining up with TRBD1. This CDR3 has 14 amino acids. Germline V CDR1 and CDR2: MRHNA, SNTAGT. Trimming cost V 6 bases and J 3 bases; bases outside gene matches: 5. CDR3 DNA: TGTGCCAGCAGAGGACAGGGGTGGGACACTGAAGCTTTCTTT. Its translation is CASRGQGWDTEAFF.

The rearrangement joins TRBV9 to TRBJ1-5; 7 bases line up with TRBD1. The V segment lost 0 bases and the J segment 9 bases; nucleotides outside the gene matches: 6. The CDR3 extends over 14 amino acids. Germline CDR1 reads SGDLS; CDR2 reads YYNGEE. The CDR3 bases are TGTGCCAGCAGCGTAGGACAGGGCCCGGGGCCCCAGCATTTT. Translated, it gives CASSVGQGPGPQHF.

This clone was seen a few times. This sequence joins TRBV5-1 and TRBJ2-4; maybe TRBD1 (6 bases). The germline gives CDR1 SGHRS, CDR2 YFSETQ. Trimming took 4 bases from V and 6 from J, leaving 20 bases between them. The CDR3 extends over 16 amino acids. In DNA form, the CDR3 reads TGCGCCAGCAGCCATTCACAGGGAGAGGGAAGAAACATTCAGTACTTC. Amino acids: CASSHSQGEGRNIQYF.

This chain links TRBV28 with TRBJ1-1; 9 nucleotides agree with TRBD1. CDR3 length: 13 residues. V shed 5 bases and J 11 bases; nucleotides not matched to a gene: 9. CDR1 and CDR2 (germline): MDHEN, SYDVKM. CDR3 nucleotide sequence: TGTGCCAGCAGTGGAGGGACAGGGATGTTCGCTTTCTTT. Its translation: CASSGGTGMFAFF.

This clone has just one count. J is TRBJ1-1 and V is TRBV28; D perhaps matches TRBD1 (5 bases). Germline assignment: CDR1 MDHEN and CDR2 SYDVKM. The V end was cut by 7 bases, the J end by 2 bases, with 17 bases between. This CDR3 contains 15 residues. The CDR3 is CASTPSRDLNTEAFF. The CDR3 DNA is TGTGCCAGCACCCCGAGCCGGGACCTTAACACTGAAGCTTTCTTT.

The CDR3 nucleotides read TGTGCCAGCAGCTCCGGGGTTGGCCATCAACACTATGGCTACACCTTC. This sequence encodes CASSSGVGHQHYGYTF. The gene calls are TRBV7-9 and TRBJ1-2; D not resolved. Germline V gene sequence: CDR1 SEHNR, CDR2 FQNEAQ (reference sequence). The CDR3 contains 16 residues. The germline V and J ends were trimmed by 4 bases and 3 bases, with 18 bases remaining between them.

This clone has a handful of counts. The chain uses TRBV28 and TRBJ2-1; 9 positions agree with TRBD1. The germline CDR1 and CDR2 sequences are MDHEN and SYDVKM. V trimming: 4 bases; J trimming: 7 bases; junction bases outside the gene matches: 5. CDR3 size: 14 residues. CDR3 bases: TGTGCCAGCAGTTCCGGACAGGGGAGGAATGAGCAGTTCTTC. Translated, it gives CASSSGQGRNEQFF.

This chain uses TRBV5-6 with TRBJ2-1; D may be TRBD1 (5 bases). The germline V gene encodes CDR1 SGHDT and CDR2 YYEEEE. Trimming removed 3 bases from V and 3 bases from J, with 13 bases in between. The CDR3 extends over 15 amino acids. The DNA for the CDR3 is TGTGCCAGCAGCTCGGACATCCTAAACTACAATGAGCAGTTCTTC. Translating it yields CASSSDILNYNEQFF.

The V and J genes are TRBV5-4 and TRBJ1-2; D is unclear. Trimming stripped 1 base from V and 4 bases from J, with 8 bases between. CDR3 length equals 13 residues. Per the germline V gene, CDR1 is SGHNT and CDR2 is YYREEE (reference sequence). The CDR3 coding sequence is TGTGCCAGCAGCTTGAATGGGTTCTATGGCTACACCTTC. It yields the protein CASSLNGFYGYTF.

This rearrangement joins TRBV20-1 to TRBJ2-3; D not certain. Germline CDR1 DFQATT, CDR2 SNEGSKA (reference sequence). V was trimmed by 6 bases and J by 5 bases, leaving 9 bases between them. CDR3 size: 11 residues. CDR3 in DNA: TGCAGTGCCCATTACAGAGATACGCAGTATTTT. Its translation: CSAHYRDTQYF.

The chain recombines TRBV27 with TRBJ1-6; D is possibly TRBD1 (6 bases). The germline CDR1 and CDR2 sequences are MNHEY and SMNVEV (reference sequence). V was clipped by 4 bases and J by 15 bases, with 10 bases between them. The length of the CDR3 is 11 residues. In DNA, the CDR3 is TGTGCCAGCAGTTCCGGGGGGCGCCTCCACTTT. Translated, it gives CASSSGGRLHF.

The DNA for the CDR3 is TGTGCCAGCAGCTCCTCACCCCCGGGGGGGGGTCTGTATCACTATGGCTACACCTTC. It yields the protein CASSSSPPGGGLYHYGYTF. J is TRBJ1-2 and V is TRBV27; D might be TRBD1 (5 bases). The CDR3 totals 19 residues. Trimming cost V 6 bases and J 3 bases, with 29 bases left between them. Germline values: CDR1 MNHEY, CDR2 SMNVEV (reference sequence).

The chain uses TRBV9 and TRBJ2-3; 10 bases agree with TRBD1. Trimming at V came to 2 bases and at J to 6 bases, leaving 12 bases not matched to a gene. Germline values: CDR1 SGDLS, CDR2 YYNGEE. The CDR3 is 17 residues long. The CDR3 spells CASSVMGGTGVRDTQYF. CDR3 nucleotides: TGTGCCAGCAGCGTGATGGGGGGGACAGGGGTTAGGGATACGCAGTATTTT.

The chain combines TRBV5-1 with TRBJ2-7; 12 nucleotides agree with TRBD2. Germline V CDR1 and CDR2: SGHRS, YFSETQ. V shed 4 bases, J shed 2 bases, and the junction held 7 bases outside the gene matches. This CDR3 comprises 16 residues. CDR3 in DNA: TGCGCCAGCAGCCTCGGGACTAGCGGGCCAACCTACGAGCAGTACTTC. This encodes CASSLGTSGPTYEQYF. Filled out from reference TRBV5-1 and TRBJ2-7, the complete variable domain reads KAGVTQTPRYLIKTRGQQVTLSCSPISGHRSVSWYQQTPGQGLQFLFEYFSETQRNKGNFPGRFSGRQFSNSRSEMNVSTLELGDSALYLCASSLGTSGPTYEQYFGPGTRLTVT.

This clone was recorded a few times. This chain connects TRBV7-9 to TRBJ2-4; TRBD2 aligns across 8 bases. V trimming: 5 bases; J trimming: 2 bases; junction bases outside the gene matches: 8. Germline CDR1 and CDR2: SEHNR and FQNEAQ (reference sequence). This CDR3 has 16 residues. For the CDR3, the DNA is TGTGCCAGCAGCGTAAGCGGGGGATTGACCAAAAACATTCAGTACTTC. Translation: CASSVSGGLTKNIQYF.

The chain combines TRBV18 with TRBJ1-1, with no clear D. Trimming shortened V by 8 bases and J by 5 bases, and 9 bases separated the two germline ends. CDR3 length: 11 amino acids. Germline CDR1 is KGHSH and CDR2 is LQKENI. This chain's CDR3 is CASVGATEAFF. The CDR3 DNA reads TGTGCCAGCGTGGGAGCTACTGAAGCTTTCTTT. The full variable domain, completed using reference TRBV18 and TRBJ1-1, is NAGVMQNPRHLVRRRGQEARLRCSPMKGHSHVYWYRQLPEEGLKFMVYLQKENIIDESGMPKERFSAEFPKEGPSILRIQQVVRGDSAAYFCASVGATEAFFGQGTRLTVV.

V usage is TRBV19 and J usage is TRBJ1-4; 7 nucleotides match TRBD1. This CDR3 is 15 amino acids long. V was pared by 5 bases and J by 4 bases, with 7 bases of the junction left unmatched. Germline CDR1 LNHDA, CDR2 SQIVND (reference sequence). The CDR3 DNA sequence: TGTGCCAGTAGTGCCCTACAGGGGTTTAATGAAAAACTGTTTTTT. Its translation: CASSALQGFNEKLFF. Full variable domain (missing parts from reference TRBV19 and TRBJ1-4): DGGITQSPKYLFRKEGQNVTLSCEQNLNHDAMYWYRQDPGQGLRLIYYSQIVNDFQKGDIAEGYSVSREKKESFPLTVTSAQKNPTAFYLCASSALQGFNEKLFFGSGTQLSVL.

The chain links TRBV28 to TRBJ1-1; D gene ambiguous. The CDR3 runs to 13 residues. In germline, CDR1 is MDHEN, CDR2 SYDVKM. The V gene lost 3 bases and the J gene lost 3 bases, with 8 bases spanning the gap. The CDR3 spells CASSLRGDTEAFF. CDR3 nucleotide sequence: TGTGCCAGCAGTTTGAGAGGAGACACTGAAGCTTTCTTT. Full variable domain (outside the CDR3, taken from reference TRBV28 and TRBJ1-1): DVKVTQSSRYLVKRTGEKVFLECVQDMDHENMFWYRQDPGLGLRLIYFSYDVKMKEKGDIPEGYSVSREKKERFSLILESASTNQTSMYLCASSLRGDTEAFFGQGTRLTVV.

The chain uses TRBV29-1 and TRBJ2-5; 7 nucleotides match TRBD2. Trimming cost V 6 bases and J 5 bases; bases outside gene matches: 12. Germline CDR1 and CDR2: SQVTM and ANQGSEA. The CDR3 is 14 amino acids. The CDR3 DNA follows: TGCAGCGTGGGGGGGTCTAGCTCCTACGAGACCCAGTACTTC. Amino acid sequence: CSVGGSSSYETQYF.